Presented here are 8 T cell receptor beta chains from one specimen sequenced in a study of tumor and adjacent non-tumor tissue in lung cancer. A modified ARM-PCR protocol with three rounds of nested PCR amplified TCRbeta. TCRdb redid the calling of the multiplex PCR reads with MiXCR, one entry per CDR3 protein. This table has approximately 130,000 distinct CDR3 sequences, over 65% appearing once. The template was RNA from unsorted bulk tissue. The material sequenced was lung tumor tissue. The source of these receptors is a man aged 25 to 40 with non-small cell lung cancer.

About this clonotype: A junction end diverges from the germline sequence, so it may reflect a read error. The CDR3: CASNQGLVGHNEQFF. Written as DNA, the CDR3 is TGCGCCAGCAACCAAGGTCTAGTGGGTCACAATGAGCAGTTCTTC. The J gene is TRBJ2-1, the V gene TRBV4-1; D unresolved. This CDR3 has 15 residues. Germline values: CDR1 MGHRA, CDR2 YSYEKL.

This clonotype has more than one count but fewer than ten. A much bigger clone sits one base away, suggesting this may be a read error. This chain uses TRBV6-5 with TRBJ2-5; possibly TRBD1 for D (6 bases). The CDR3 loop spans 15 amino acids. The germline V gene has CDR1 MNHEY and CDR2 SVGAGI. The ends were cut back, 5 bases at V and 4 bases at J, with 17 bases in the middle. The CDR3 DNA reads as TGTGCCAGCAGTAATCCGATAGGGGGAAGAGAGACCCAGTACTTC. Amino acid sequence: CASSNPIGGRETQYF.

This clonotype was observed many times. The chain combines TRBV29-1 with TRBJ2-7; D is ambiguous. Trimming pared 8 bases from V and 3 bases from J, leaving 11 bases between. This CDR3 spans 11 amino acids. Germline values: CDR1 SQVTM, CDR2 ANQGSEA. The CDR3 loop is CSTSENYEQYF. The CDR3 DNA is TGCAGCACATCAGAAAACTACGAGCAGTACTTC.

With regard to this clonotype: Its ends do not fully match the called genes, so a read error is possible. The V and J genes are TRBV5-5 and TRBJ2-5; TRBD2 aligns across 10 bases. CDR3 length: 16 residues. Germline V lookup: CDR1 SGHKS, CDR2 YYEKEE (reference sequence). CDR3 sequence (DNA): TGTGCCAGTAGCTTGGCGATGGCTAGCGGGGGTGAGACCCAGTACTTC. Protein: CASSLAMASGGETQYF.

Remarks on this clonotype: A much more abundant neighbour one base away suggests this may be a read error. J is TRBJ2-6 and V is TRBV24-1; D may be TRBD1 (6 bases). Germline assignment: CDR1 KGHDR and CDR2 SFDVKD. The CDR3 consists of 16 residues. The CDR3 spells CATGSSGHVGANALTF. Here the CDR3 DNA reads TGTGCCACCGGGTCTTCAGGGCATGTGGGGGCCAACGCCCTGACTTTC.

A note on this clonotype: A read error is possible here, since a much larger clone lies one base away. The rearrangement uses TRBV20-1 and TRBJ2-3, with 9 bases lining up with TRBD2. Germline CDR1 and CDR2: DFQATT and SNEGSKA (reference sequence). The CDR3 is 14 residues long. The V gene end was trimmed by 5 bases and the J gene end by 7 bases; junction bases not matched to a gene: 10. CDR3 DNA: TGCAGTGCTCCGCAGCGGGAGGAGGCAAATACGCAGTATTTT. This translates into CSAPQREEANTQYF.

In its sample, this clonotype was seen once. The CDR3 end shows no conserved phenylalanine or tryptophan, and so a read error is likely. The chain links TRBV5-1 to TRBJ2-3; 10 bases fit TRBD2. Germline CDR1 is SGHRS and CDR2 is YFSETQ. CDR3 size: 15 residues. V lost 5 bases, J lost 0 bases, and 3 bases stayed unmatched. The CDR3 loop reads CASRKTSGSTDTQYS. DNA of the CDR3: TGCGCCAGCAGGAAGACTAGCGGGAGCACAGATACGCAGTATTCT.

This clonotype was seen a few times. The junction departs from germline at one end; a sequencing error may be responsible. The chain links TRBV20-1 to TRBJ2-7; 8 bases are shared with TRBD1. This CDR3 is built from 14 residues. Germline V gene lookup returns CDR1 DFQATT and CDR2 SNEGSKA (reference sequence). The CDR3, as DNA: TGCAGTGGTAGAAACAATCAGGGGGCTTATGAGCAGTACTTC. As protein: CSGRNNQGAYEQYF.